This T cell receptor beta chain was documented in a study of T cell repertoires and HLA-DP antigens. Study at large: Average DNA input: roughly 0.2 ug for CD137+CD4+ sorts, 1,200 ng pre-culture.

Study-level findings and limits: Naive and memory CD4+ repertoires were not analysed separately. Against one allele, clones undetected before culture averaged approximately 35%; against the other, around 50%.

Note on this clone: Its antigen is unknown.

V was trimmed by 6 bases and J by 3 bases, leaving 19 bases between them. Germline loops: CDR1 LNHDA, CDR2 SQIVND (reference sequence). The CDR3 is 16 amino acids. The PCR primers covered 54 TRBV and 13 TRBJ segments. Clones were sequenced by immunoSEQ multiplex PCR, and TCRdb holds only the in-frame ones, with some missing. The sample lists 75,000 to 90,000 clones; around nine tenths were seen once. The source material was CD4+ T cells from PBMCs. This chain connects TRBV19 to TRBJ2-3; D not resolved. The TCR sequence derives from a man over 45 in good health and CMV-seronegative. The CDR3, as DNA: TGTGCCAGTAGCCTACTGGGTGGGATGAGGACAGATACGCAGTATTTT. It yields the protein CASSLLGGMRTDTQYF.